This T cell receptor beta chain is from a study of control samples from healthy donors and cancer patients. This CDR3 is 12 amino acids long. V was cut by 2 bases and J by 7 bases, with 9 bases left in between. CDR1 SGHKS and CDR2 YYEKEE come from the germline V gene (reference sequence). The method was immunoSEQ multiplex PCR; TCRdb's version includes in-frame clones alone and lacks a portion of them. The data show about 84,000 clones, roughly 82% seen once. Sample: PBMCs. The chain recombines TRBV5-5 with TRBJ2-5, with no clear D. The receptor was isolated from a man in his sixties with head and neck cancer. CDR3 bases: TGTGCCAGCAGCTTTGAATTATGGACCCAGTACTTC. Amino acids: CASSFELWTQYF.